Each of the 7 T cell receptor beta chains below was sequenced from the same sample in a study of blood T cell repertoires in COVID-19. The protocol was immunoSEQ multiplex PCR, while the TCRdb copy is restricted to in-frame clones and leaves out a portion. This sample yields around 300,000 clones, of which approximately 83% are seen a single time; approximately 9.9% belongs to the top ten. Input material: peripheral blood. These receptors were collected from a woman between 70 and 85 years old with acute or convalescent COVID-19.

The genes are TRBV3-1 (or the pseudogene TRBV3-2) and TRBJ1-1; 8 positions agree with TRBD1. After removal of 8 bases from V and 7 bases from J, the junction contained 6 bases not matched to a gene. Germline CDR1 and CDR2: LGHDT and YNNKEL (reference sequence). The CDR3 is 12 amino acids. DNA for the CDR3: TGTGCCAGCGGACAGGGTAGTGGTGAAGCTTTCTTT. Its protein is CASGQGSGEAFF.

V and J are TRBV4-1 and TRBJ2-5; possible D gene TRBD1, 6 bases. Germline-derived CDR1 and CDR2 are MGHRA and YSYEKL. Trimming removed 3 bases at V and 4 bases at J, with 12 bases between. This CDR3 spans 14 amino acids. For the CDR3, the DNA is TGCGCCAGCAGCCAGAGTTTCAGGGGAGAGACCCAGTACTTC. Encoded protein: CASSQSFRGETQYF.

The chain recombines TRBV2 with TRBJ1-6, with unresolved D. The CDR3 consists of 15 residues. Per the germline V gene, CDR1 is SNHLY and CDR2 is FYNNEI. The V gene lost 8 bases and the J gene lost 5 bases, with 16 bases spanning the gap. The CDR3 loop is CASRSAQRDNSPLHF. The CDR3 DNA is TGTGCCAGCCGGTCCGCTCAGAGGGATAATTCACCCCTCCACTTT.

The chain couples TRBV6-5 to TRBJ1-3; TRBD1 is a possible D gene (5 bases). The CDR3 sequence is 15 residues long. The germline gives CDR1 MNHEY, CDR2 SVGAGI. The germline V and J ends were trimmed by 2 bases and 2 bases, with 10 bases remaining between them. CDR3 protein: CASSYGSGAGNTIYF. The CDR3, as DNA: TGTGCCAGCAGTTACGGTTCGGGGGCTGGAAACACCATATATTTT.

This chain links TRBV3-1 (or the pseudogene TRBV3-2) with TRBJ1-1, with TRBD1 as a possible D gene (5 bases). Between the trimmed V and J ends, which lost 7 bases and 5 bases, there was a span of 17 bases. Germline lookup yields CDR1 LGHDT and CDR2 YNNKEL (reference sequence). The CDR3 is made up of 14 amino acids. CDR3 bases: TGTGCCAGCACCCCCCAGGGAAAGGGGACTGAAGCTTTCTTT. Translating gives CASTPQGKGTEAFF.

The CDR3 coding sequence is TGTGCCAGCAGCGGCAGAGGATACGAGCAGTACTTC. Its protein product is CASSGRGYEQYF. The rearrangement links TRBV12-3 or TRBV12-4 to TRBJ2-7; no clear D. Trimming took off 6 bases at V and 4 bases at J, with 10 bases between the two ends. The CDR3 covers 12 residues.

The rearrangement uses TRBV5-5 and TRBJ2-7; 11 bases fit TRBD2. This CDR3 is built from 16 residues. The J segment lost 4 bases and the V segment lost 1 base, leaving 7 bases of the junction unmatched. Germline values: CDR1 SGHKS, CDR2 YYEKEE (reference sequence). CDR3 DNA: TGTGCCAGCAGCTTGATTGTTGGGACTAGCGGTTACGAGCAGTACTTC. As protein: CASSLIVGTSGYEQYF.